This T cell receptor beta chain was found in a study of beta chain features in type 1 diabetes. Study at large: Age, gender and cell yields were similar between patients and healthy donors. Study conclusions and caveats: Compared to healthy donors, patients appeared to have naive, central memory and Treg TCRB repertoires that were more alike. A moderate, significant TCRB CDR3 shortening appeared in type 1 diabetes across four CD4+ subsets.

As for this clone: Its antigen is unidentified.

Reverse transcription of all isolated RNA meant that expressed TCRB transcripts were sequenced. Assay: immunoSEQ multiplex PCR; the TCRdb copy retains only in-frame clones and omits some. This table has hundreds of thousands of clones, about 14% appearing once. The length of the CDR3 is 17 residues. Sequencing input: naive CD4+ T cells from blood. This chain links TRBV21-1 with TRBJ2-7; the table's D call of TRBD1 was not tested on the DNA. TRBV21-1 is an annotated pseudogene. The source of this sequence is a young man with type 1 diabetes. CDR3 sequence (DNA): TGTGCCAGCCCGACTGGCTGGGCAGGGCTAGAGTCCTACGAGCAGTACTTC. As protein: CASPTGWAGLESYEQYF.